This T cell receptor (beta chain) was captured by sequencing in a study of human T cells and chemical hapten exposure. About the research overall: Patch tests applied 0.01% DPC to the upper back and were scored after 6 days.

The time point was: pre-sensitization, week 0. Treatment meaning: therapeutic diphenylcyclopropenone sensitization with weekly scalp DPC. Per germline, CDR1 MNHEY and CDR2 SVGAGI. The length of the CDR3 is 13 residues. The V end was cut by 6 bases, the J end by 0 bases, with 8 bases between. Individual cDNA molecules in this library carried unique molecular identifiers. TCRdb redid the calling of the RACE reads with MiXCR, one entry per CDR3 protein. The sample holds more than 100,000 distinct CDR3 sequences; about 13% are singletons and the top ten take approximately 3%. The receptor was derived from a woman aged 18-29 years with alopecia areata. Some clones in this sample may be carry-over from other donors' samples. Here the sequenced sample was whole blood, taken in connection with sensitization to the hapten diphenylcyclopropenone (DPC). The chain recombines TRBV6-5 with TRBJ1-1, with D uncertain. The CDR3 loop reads CASSWTVNTEAFF. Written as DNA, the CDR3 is TGTGCCAGCAGCTGGACCGTGAACACTGAAGCTTTCTTT.